This TCR beta chain was observed in a study of blood T cell repertoires in COVID-19 (dated by TCRdb to about 2020). Context from the whole study: Samples covering the acute and convalescent phases of COVID-19 were provided by collaborators in the United States, Italy and Spain. Nearly every sample came with metadata listing a de-identified subject ID, COVID-19 status, age in years and sex. HLA class I and class II types, where available, came from metadata supplied by the sample provider rather than from assay-based typing. Samples came from the ongoing ImmuneRACE study (first 160 participants) plus 1,254 subjects from 6 global collaborators. The repertoires were released in a freely available public database meant as a resource for research on the immune response to SARS-CoV-2. Deeply sampled blood TCRbeta repertoires from subjects exposed to, actively infected with, or recovered from COVID-19 were included in the dataset. The material from the prospective study consisted of cDNA or gDNA derived from T cells, B-cell-depleted T cells, or PBMCs.

Remarks on this clone: The clone's antigen remains unknown. Qualities for individual bases were not recorded, and no much larger clone is one base off.

At the junction V is shortened by 2 bases and J by 10 bases, with 9 bases in between. Taken from the germline V gene, the CDR1 and CDR2 loops are MNHEY and SVGAGI. The CDR3 has 12 amino acids, counting the end cysteine and phenylalanine. The DNA shown is the 36-base CDR3, in frame from base 1. The immunoSEQ Assay, a bias-controlled multiplex PCR, was used to amplify TCRbeta CDR3 regions from genomic DNA. In the original analysis: Nucleated cell counts per sample were estimated from amplification of reference gene primers within the assay. To quantify the absolute abundance of each unique TCRbeta CDR3 rearrangement, sequence reads were collapsed and filtered. For each sample, productive Simpson clonality was calculated as the square root of Simpson's diversity index across productive rearrangements. Imported from immuneACCESS, the table was reduced by TCRdb to in-frame sequences with V and J called. These copies leave out some clones; in studies compared against another copy, an unresolved V gene accounts for under half, and the cause of the remainder is not known. Clonal size and the V and J genes are those of that table, whereas D and trimming came from the DNA. The sample contains over 250,000 clones, under 90% of them found a single time. Around 2% of the sample is taken by the ten largest.

Collaborating institutions collected whole blood in K2EDTA tubes following their own protocols. For TCRbeta analysis, collaborators shipped samples as frozen whole blood, isolated PBMCs, or DNA extracted from either of those sample types. General study outcomes and caveats: How much clinical and demographic metadata was included differed by source and by participant, and the metadata was provided uncurated.

The sample was peripheral blood. This receptor was obtained from a man aged 45-60 years with acute or convalescent COVID-19. Rearrangement joined TRBV6-5 to TRBJ1-5; the D gene assignment is ambiguous. The CDR3 protein sequence reads: CASSYREGPQHF. Read as DNA, the sequence is TGTGCCAGCAGTTACAGGGAGGGTCCCCAGCATTTT.